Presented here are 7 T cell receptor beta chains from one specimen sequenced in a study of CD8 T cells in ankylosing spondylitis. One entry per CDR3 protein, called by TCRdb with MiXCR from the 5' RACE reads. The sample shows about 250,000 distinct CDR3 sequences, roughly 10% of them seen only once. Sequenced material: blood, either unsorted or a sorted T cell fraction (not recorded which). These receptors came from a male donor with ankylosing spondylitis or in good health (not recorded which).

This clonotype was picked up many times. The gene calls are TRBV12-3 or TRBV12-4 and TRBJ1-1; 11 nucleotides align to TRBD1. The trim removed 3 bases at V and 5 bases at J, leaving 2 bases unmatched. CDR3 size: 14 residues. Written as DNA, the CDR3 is TGTGCCAGCAGTTTTGGGACAGGGGGGACTGAAGCTTTCTTT. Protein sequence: CASSFGTGGTEAFF.

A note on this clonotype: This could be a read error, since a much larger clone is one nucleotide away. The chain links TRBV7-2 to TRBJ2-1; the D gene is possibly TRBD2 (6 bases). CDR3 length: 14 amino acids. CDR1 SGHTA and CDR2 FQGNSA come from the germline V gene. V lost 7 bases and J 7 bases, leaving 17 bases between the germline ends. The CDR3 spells CASKINRGSNEQFF. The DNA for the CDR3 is TGTGCCAGCAAAATTAACCGGGGGTCTAATGAGCAGTTCTTC.

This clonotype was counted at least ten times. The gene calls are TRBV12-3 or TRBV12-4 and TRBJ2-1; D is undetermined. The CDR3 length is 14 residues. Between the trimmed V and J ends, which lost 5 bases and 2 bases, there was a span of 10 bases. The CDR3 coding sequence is TGTGCCAGCAGTAAAGGATTGACCTACAATGAGCAGTTCTTC. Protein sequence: CASSKGLTYNEQFF.

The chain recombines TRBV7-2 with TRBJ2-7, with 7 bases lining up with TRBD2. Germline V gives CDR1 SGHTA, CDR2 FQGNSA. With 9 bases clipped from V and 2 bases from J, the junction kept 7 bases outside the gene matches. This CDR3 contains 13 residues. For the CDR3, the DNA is TGTGCCAGTGCCCGGGAGGTGCCCTACGAGCAGTACTTC. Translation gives CASAREVPYEQYF.

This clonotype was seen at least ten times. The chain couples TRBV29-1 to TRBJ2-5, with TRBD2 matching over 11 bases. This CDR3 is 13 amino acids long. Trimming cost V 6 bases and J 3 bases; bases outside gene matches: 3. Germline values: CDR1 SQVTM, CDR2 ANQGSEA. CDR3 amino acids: CSVPLAGEETQYF. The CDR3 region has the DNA TGCAGCGTCCCACTAGCGGGAGAAGAGACCCAGTACTTC.

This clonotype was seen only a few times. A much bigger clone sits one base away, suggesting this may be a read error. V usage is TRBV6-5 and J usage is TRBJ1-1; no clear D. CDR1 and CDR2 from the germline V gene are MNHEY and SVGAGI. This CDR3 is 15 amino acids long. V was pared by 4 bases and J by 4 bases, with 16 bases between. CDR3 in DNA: TGTGCCAGCAGTTCTGTGGGCGGGCGAGCCACTGAAGCTTTCTTT. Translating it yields CASSSVGGRATEAFF.

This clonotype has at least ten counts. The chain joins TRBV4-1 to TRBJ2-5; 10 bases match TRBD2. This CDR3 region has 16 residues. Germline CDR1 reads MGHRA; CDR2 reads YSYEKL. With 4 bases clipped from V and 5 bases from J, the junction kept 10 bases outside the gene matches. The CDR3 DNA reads TGCGCCAGCAGCCTAACTTTAGCGGGAGGTCAGGAGACCCAGTACTTC. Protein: CASSLTLAGGQETQYF.